This T cell receptor (beta chain) was profiled in a study of T cell changes during pregnancy in multiple sclerosis. Trimming pared 9 bases from V and 2 bases from J, leaving 12 bases between. The CDR3 runs to 13 residues. CDR1 is LNHDA and CDR2 is SQIVND in the germline V gene (reference sequence). Measured with immunoSEQ multiplex PCR; TCRdb has only the in-frame clones, and not every one. The sample carries under 50,000 clones, about 92% recorded once. The clonotype originates from a female donor with multiple sclerosis, enrolled in a pregnancy study. This chain links TRBV19 with TRBJ2-3; D is perhaps TRBD1 (5 bases). Sample: CD8+ T cells from peripheral blood mononuclear cells, taken in the third trimester of pregnancy. In DNA form, the CDR3 reads TGTGCCAGCTCGACAGCCGACACAGATACGCAGTATTTT. Its translation is CASSTADTDTQYF.